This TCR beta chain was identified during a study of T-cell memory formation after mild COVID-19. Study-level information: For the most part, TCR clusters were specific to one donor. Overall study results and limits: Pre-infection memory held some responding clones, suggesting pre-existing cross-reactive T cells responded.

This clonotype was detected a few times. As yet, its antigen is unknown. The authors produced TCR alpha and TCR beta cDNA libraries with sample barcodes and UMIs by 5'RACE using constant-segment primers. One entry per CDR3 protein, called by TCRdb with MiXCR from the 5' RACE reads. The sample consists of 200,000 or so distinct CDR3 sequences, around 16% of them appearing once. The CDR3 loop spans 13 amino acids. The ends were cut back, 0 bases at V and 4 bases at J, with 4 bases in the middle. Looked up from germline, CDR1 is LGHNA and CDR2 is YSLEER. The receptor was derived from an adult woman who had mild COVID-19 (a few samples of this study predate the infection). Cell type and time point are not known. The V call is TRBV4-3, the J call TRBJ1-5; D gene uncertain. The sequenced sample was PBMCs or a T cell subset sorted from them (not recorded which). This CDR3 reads CASSQESNQPQHF. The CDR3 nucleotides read TGCGCCAGCAGCCAAGAAAGTAATCAGCCCCAGCATTTT.